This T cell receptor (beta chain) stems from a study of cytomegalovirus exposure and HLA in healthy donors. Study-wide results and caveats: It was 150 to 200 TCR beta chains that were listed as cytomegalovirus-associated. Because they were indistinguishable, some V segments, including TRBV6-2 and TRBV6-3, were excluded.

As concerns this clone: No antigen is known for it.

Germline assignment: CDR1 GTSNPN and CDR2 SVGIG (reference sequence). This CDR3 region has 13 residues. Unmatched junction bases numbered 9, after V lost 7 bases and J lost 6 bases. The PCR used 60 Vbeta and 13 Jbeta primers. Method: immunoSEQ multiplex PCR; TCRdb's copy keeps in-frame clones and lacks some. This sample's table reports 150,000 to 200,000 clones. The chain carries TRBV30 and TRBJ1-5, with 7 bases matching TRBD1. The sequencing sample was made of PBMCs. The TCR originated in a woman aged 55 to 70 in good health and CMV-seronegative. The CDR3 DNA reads TGTGCCTTCGACAGGGTCCGGGGTCAGCCCCAGCATTTT. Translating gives CAFDRVRGQPQHF.